This TCR beta chain was sequenced during a study of memory CD4+ T cells and cytomegalovirus serostatus. Findings and caveats of the study: The CMV-associated TCR signature appears largely within the CD4+ memory repertoire. Of approximately 160 reported CMV TCRbeta sequences, roughly 67 were found in memory CD4+ repertoires.

This clone came up a few times. The antigen is unknown. The repertoire was sequenced with immunoSEQ multiplex PCR; TCRdb's copy has only in-frame clones and lacks some. The data hold some 60,000 clones, with about 80% observed a single time. The sort gate was single viable CD3+CD4+CD8-CD45RO+ cells for memory CD4+ T cells. Serostatus was set by detecting CMV pp150, pp28, p38, p52 IgG. V shed 3 bases and J shed 4 bases, with 5 bases lying between them. Germline V CDR1 and CDR2: GTSNPN, SVGIG (reference sequence). This CDR3 is 11 amino acids long. The source material was memory CD4+ T cells from blood. V and J are TRBV30 and TRBJ2-3; D is unresolved. The TCR was taken from an adult in good health and CMV-seropositive. CDR3 loop: CAWRSADTQYF. CDR3 nucleotide sequence: TGTGCCTGGAGATCAGCAGATACGCAGTATTTT.